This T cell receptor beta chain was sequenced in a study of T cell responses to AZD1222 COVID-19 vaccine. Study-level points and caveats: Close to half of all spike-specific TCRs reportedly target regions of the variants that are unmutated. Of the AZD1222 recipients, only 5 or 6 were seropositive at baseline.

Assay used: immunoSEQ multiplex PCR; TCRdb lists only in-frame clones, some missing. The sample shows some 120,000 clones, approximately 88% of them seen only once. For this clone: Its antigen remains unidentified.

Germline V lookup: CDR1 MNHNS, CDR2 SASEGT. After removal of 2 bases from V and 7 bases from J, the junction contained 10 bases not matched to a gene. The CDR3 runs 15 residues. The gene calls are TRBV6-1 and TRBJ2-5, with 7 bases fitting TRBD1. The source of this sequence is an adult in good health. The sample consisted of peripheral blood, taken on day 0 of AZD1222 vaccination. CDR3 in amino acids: CASSEIGQGVGTQYF. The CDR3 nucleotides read TGTGCCAGCAGTGAAATCGGCCAGGGGGTCGGGACCCAGTACTTC.